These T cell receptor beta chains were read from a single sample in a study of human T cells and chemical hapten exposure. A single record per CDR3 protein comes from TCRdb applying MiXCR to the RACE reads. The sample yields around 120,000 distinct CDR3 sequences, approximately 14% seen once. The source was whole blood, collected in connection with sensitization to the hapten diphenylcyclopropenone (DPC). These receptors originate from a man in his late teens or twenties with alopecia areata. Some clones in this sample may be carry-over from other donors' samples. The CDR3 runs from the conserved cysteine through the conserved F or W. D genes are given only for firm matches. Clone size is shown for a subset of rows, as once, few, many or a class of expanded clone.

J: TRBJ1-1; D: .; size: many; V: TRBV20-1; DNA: TGCAGTACCGGGGGTTGGGACACTGAAGCTTTCTTT; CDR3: CSTGGWDTEAFF
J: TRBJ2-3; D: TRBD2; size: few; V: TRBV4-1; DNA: TGCGCCAGCAGCCAGTTGGGACTAGGTGCAGATACGCAGTATTTT; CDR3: CASSQLGLGADTQYF
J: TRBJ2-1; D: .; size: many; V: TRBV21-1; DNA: TGTGCCAGCAGCAAAGGTTGGGGTTACAATGAGCAGTTCTTC; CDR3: CASSKGWGYNEQFF
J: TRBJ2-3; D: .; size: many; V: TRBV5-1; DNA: TGCGCCAGCAGCTTGGGACATACCACAGATACGCAGTATTTT; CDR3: CASSLGHTTDTQYF
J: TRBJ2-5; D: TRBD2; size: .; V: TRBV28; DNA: TGTGCCAGCAGTTTAGGAGGGGTAGCGGGGGGACTGTCAAAAGAGACCCAGTACTTC; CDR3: CASSLGGVAGGLSKETQYF
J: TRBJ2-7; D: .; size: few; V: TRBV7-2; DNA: TGTGCCAGCAGCTTTGGGCCCTCGAGAGGTACTTGGGGCGAGCAGTACTTC; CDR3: CASSFGPSRGTWGEQYF
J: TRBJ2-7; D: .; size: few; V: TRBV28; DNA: TGTGCCAGCAGTTTATCTGGGACGGACCACTCCTACGAGCAGTACTTC; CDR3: CASSLSGTDHSYEQYF
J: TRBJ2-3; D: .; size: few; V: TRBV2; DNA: TGTGCCACCTCGGGACCAAACCTTAGCACAGATACGCAGTATTTT; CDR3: CATSGPNLSTDTQYF
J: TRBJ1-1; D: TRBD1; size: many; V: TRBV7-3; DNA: TGTGCCAGCAGCCGGACAGGGACCGGGGAGTTGAACACTGAAGCTTTCTTT; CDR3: CASSRTGTGELNTEAFF
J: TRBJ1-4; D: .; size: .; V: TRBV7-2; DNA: TGTGCCAGCAGCTTGGGCGGAACTAATGAAAAACTGTTTTTT; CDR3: CASSLGGTNEKLFF
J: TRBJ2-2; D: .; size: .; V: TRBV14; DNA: TGTGCCAGCAGCCAAGTACTAGCAGTCAACACCGGGGAGCTGTTTTTT; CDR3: CASSQVLAVNTGELFF
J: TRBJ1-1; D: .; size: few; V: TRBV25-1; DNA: TGTGCCACCACGAGCCTCTCTGAAGCTTTCTTT; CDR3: CATTSLSEAFF
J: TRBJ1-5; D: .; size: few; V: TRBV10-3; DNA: TGTGCCATCAGTTCAACAGGTTATAGCAATCAGCCCCAGCATTTT; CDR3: CAISSTGYSNQPQHF
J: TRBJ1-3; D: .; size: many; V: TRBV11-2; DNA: TGTGCCAGCAGCCCCTTTCCTGGAAACACCATATATTTT; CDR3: CASSPFPGNTIYF
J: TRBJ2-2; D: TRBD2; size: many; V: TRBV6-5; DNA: TGTGCCAGCAGTCTCAGCTCGGGGGGCACCGGGGAGCTGTTTTTT; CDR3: CASSLSSGGTGELFF
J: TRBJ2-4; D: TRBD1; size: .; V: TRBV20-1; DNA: TGCAGTGCTGGATCGACAGGGGGAAATCTCAAAAACATTCAGTACTTC; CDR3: CSAGSTGGNLKNIQYF
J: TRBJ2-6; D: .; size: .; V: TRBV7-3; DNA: TGTGCCAGCAGCTTAACTATCACTGGGGCCAACGTCCTGACTTTC; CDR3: CASSLTITGANVLTF
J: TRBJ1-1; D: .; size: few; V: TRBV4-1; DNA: TGCGCCAGCAGCCTATACCCCAGGAGACTGAACACTGAAGCTTTCTTT; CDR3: CASSLYPRRLNTEAFF
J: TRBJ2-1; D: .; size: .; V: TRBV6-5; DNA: TGTGCCAGCAGCTACGCTAGGGGTGAGCAGTTCTTC; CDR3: CASSYARGEQFF
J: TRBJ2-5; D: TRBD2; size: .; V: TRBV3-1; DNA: TGTGCCAGCAGCCAAGATCTGGGAGCGGGGGAAGAGACCCAGTACTTC; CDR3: CASSQDLGAGEETQYF
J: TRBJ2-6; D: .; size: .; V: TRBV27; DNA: TGTGCCAGCAGTCCGATAGGTCGGGGACCTGGGGCCAACGTCCTGACTTTC; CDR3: CASSPIGRGPGANVLTF
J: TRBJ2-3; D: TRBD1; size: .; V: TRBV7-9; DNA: TGTGCCAGCAGCTCGGCACGTGACAGGGAAAGCACAGATACGCAGTATTTT; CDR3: CASSSARDRESTDTQYF
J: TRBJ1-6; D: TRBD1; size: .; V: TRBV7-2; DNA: TGTGCCAGCAGCTTTAGGGCAGGGGGGAATTCACCCCTCCACTTT; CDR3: CASSFRAGGNSPLHF
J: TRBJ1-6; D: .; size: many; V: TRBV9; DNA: TGTGCCAGCAGCGTAGCTGACGGTAATTCACCCCTCCACTTT; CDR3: CASSVADGNSPLHF
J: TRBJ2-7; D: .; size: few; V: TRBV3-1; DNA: TGTGCCAGCAGCCAGGGGGCCAGCTACGCCCCCTACGAGCAGTACTTC; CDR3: CASSQGASYAPYEQYF
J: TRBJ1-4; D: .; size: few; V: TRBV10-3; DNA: TGTGCCATCAGTGAATTTGGACAGCCTAATGAAAAACTGTTTTTT; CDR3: CAISEFGQPNEKLFF
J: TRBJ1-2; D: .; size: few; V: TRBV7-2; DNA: TGTGCCAGCAATCCCTCGCTAGAAGACTATGGCTACACCTTC; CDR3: CASNPSLEDYGYTF
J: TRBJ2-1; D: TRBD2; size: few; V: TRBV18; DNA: TGTGCCAGCTCACCACCGTCCCCGACTAGCGGGGCCTACAATGAGCAGTTCTTC; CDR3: CASSPPSPTSGAYNEQFF
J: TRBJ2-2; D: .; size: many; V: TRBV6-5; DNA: TGTGCCAGCAGTGCGAAGGTTCTTAGGGTCACCGGGGAGCTGTTTTTT; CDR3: CASSAKVLRVTGELFF
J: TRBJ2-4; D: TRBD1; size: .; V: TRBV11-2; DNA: TGTGCCAGCAGGCTGACAGGGGGCCAAAACATTCAGTACTTC; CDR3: CASRLTGGQNIQYF
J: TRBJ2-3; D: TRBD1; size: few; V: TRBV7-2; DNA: TGTGCCAGCAGCTTCAGGGGGCTTAGGGCAGATACGCAGTATTTT; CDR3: CASSFRGLRADTQYF
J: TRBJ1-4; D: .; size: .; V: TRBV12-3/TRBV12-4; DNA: TGTGCCAGCAGTTTAGGTGGCATAAAGAATGAAAAACTGTTTTTT; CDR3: CASSLGGIKNEKLFF
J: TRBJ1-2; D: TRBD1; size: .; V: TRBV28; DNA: TGTGCCAGCAGTCGCCTACAGGGGCGATCTCATTATGGCTACACCTTC; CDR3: CASSRLQGRSHYGYTF
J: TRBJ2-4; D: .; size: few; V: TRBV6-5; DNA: TGTGCCAGCAGTTATGCTTCCGGGACCGTTCAGTACTTC; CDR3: CASSYASGTVQYF
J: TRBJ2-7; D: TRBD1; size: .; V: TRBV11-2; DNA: TGTGCCAGCTCCGTATACAGGGGAACCTACGAGCAGTACTTC; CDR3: CASSVYRGTYEQYF
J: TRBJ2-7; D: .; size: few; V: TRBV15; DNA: TGTGCCACCAGCAGAGATCTGACAAAATACGAGCAGTACTTC; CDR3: CATSRDLTKYEQYF
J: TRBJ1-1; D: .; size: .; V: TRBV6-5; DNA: TGTGCCAGCAGTTACTCGCAATGGGGGCTGGACACTGAAGCTTTCTTT; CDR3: CASSYSQWGLDTEAFF
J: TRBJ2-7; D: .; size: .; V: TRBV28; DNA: TGTGCCAGCAGTTTATTTGTGGACGGATCTTACGAGCAGTACTTC; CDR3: CASSLFVDGSYEQYF
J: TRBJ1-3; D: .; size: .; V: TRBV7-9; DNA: TGTGCCAGCAGCGGAGGAGTAGGGAGCTCTGGAAACACCATATATTTT; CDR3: CASSGGVGSSGNTIYF
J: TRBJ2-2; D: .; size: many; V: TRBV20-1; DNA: TGCAGTGCTATAAGAGTTGGATCAGGGGCGATCGGGGAGCTGTTTTTT; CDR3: CSAIRVGSGAIGELFF
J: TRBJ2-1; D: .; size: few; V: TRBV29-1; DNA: TGCAGCGTTGTAAGTTACAATGAGCAGTTCTTC; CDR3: CSVVSYNEQFF
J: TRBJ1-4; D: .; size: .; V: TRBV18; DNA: TGTGCCAGCTCACCTGGTCGTCGCACTAATGAAAAACTGTTTTTT; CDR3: CASSPGRRTNEKLFF
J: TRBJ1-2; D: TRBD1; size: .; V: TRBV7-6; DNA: TGTGCCAGCAGCTTAGCGCCAGGGACAGGGAGCTATGGCTACACCTTC; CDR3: CASSLAPGTGSYGYTF
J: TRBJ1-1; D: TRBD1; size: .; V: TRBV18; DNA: TGTGCCAGCTCACCAGGGGTCACAGGGGGCGCGGGCACTGAAGCTTTCTTT; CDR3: CASSPGVTGGAGTEAFF
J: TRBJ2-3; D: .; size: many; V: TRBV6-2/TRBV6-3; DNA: TGTGCCAGCAGCCGCAGCGGTCCCACAGATACGCAGTATTTT; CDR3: CASSRSGPTDTQYF
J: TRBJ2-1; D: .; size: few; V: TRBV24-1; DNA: TGTGCCACCAGTGACCGAGGGTTAGGTCCGGCCAATGAGCAGTTCTTC; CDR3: CATSDRGLGPANEQFF